The text below deals with one T cell receptor (beta chain). The target antigen is unknown. The sample belongs to a study of T cell responses to AZD1222 COVID-19 vaccine. The study, taken as a whole, reports: The sample set comprised mostly white British donors with more females, and clonal diversity was possibly underestimated. Per reports, nearly half of all spike-specific TCRs target regions that are unmutated in variants. Spike-specific TCR depth and breadth grew after two AZD1222 doses. Spike as a whole was targeted by vaccine-associated CD4 TCRs, dominant at 160-218 and 743-854.

With 5 bases removed from V and 8 bases from J, the gap between germline ends came to 9 bases. Germline V gene data show CDR1 as DFQATT and CDR2 as SNEGSKA (reference sequence). The length of the CDR3 is 11 residues. Sequencing used immunoSEQ multiplex PCR; TCRdb keeps in-frame clones, though not all of them. The table has some 80,000 clones, roughly nine tenths seen once. The V call is TRBV20-1, the J call TRBJ1-4; D remains ambiguous. This sample comprised peripheral blood, obtained 28 days after the second AZD1222 dose. The TCR originated in an adult who received the AZD1222 COVID-19 vaccine. In DNA, the CDR3 is TGCAGTGCTTTCCCTGGGGAAAAACTGTTTTTT. This gives the protein CSAFPGEKLFF.